This TCR beta chain stems from a study of siplizumab effects on memory and regulatory T cells (dated by TCRdb to about 2019). Notes on the research overall: The study looked at the effect of siplizumab, an anti-CD2 antibody, on alloreactive T-cell subsets in allogeneic mixed lymphocyte reactions made from human PBMCs. General findings and caveats noted by the study authors: About 75-97% of proliferating CD4+ or CD8+ clones could not be given a naive or memory phenotype. Compared with memory T cells, unstimulated naive T cells appeared more diverse, and naive cells seemed to make a substantial contribution to the alloresponse. Of the alloreactive CD4+ clones that could be mapped, the Treg-derived share averaged about 70% with siplizumab compared with about 25% in control reactions. Sequences below about 10^-5 frequency were poorly captured, so only a minor fraction of alloreactive clones could be mapped to unstimulated subsets. The cumulative frequency of alloreactive sequences traceable to unstimulated CD4+ memory T cells was significantly reduced by siplizumab. Whether proliferating Tregs from siplizumab cultures were suppressive was not functionally confirmed.

Note on this clone: The antigen it recognizes is unknown. There are no base qualities to consult, and no much larger clone falls within one base.

Library creation used the immunoSEQ multiplex PCR assay. The deep sequencing platform assayed around 95,000 TCR templates per sample. Genomic DNA extracted from sorted T cells was used for TCRbeta CDR3 sequencing. The authors processed their data as follows. The R programming language was used for clonal analysis of the TCRbeta CDR3 data. Comparing unstimulated samples against CFSE-low samples taken after the reaction was how alloreactive CD4+ and CD8+ clones were defined. Alloreactive CD4+ clones were assigned to regulatory or non-regulatory origin by matching sequences to sorted unstimulated Treg and non-Treg repertoires. In its TCRdb copy, this immuneACCESS table keeps in-frame sequences only and misses some clones. Where compared with another copy, unresolved V genes explain less than half of these, and the others have no known cause. V, J and clone size were drawn from that table, and D and trimming were deduced from the DNA. Present in this sample are 100,000 or so clones, 90% to 95% of which were seen just once. The leading ten clones occupy around 0.73% of the sample.

Sorted unstimulated T cells and proliferating T cells recovered from mixed lymphocyte reactions underwent TCRbeta CDR3 sequencing. Fresh whole blood from 9 to 11 HLA-typed healthy donors was used as the source from which PBMCs were isolated. Unstimulated CD4+ regulatory T cells were FACS-sorted to map the origin of alloreactive clones. Via the germline V gene, CDR1 is MDHEN and CDR2 SYDVKM. The cysteine opens and the phenylalanine closes a CDR3 of 18 amino acids. Just the 54-base CDR3 DNA is kept, in frame starting at base 1. Trimming removed 1 base from V and 4 bases from J, leaving 20 bases between the germline ends.

This TCR was recovered from a human donor in good health. What was sequenced was Tregs sorted from blood. In this chain, TRBV28 is recombined with TRBJ2-1; no confident D gene assignment can be made. The CDR3: CASSLFQRRPTKYNEQFF. The DNA sequence is given as TGTGCCAGCAGTTTATTCCAACGGCGCCCTACTAAATACAATGAGCAGTTCTTC.